This T cell receptor beta chain is from a study of T cell responses to AZD1222 COVID-19 vaccine (dated by TCRdb to about 2021). General notes on the study: AZD1222 recipients whose second dose came at about 4 weeks and those whose second dose came at about 12 weeks were combined into one group, since spike-specific TCR depth and breadth did not differ between the two schedules. TCR sequencing was performed for 230 to 250 trial participants, of whom 200 to 210 were given two doses of AZD1222 and around 25 were given two doses of MenACWY control vaccine. Trial participants were enrolled by age into 18-55, 56-69 and 70-plus year subgroups, with around 150, 28 and 57 TCR-sequenced participants respectively. General study outcomes and caveats: Spike-specific TCR breadth and depth rose significantly after two AZD1222 doses compared with day 0 and with MenACWY recipients. In the small 56-69-year group, the increase in depth fell short of significance, most likely because of low power. Conclusions about previously exposed vaccinees were limited because only six or seven AZD1222 recipients were SARS-CoV-2 seropositive at baseline. Because no day 14 peak-response samples were available, the repertoires could be characterized only after the peak T cell response. Nearly half of unique spike-specific TCRs reportedly recognized epitopes outside regions mutated in the B.1.351 and B.1.1.7 variants. Participants were mostly white British and included more females than males, and it was suggested by the authors that clonal diversity may have been underestimated. The whole spike protein was spanned by vaccine-associated CD4 TCRs, and dominant responses were seen in regions 160-218 and 743-854.

From the cysteine up to the phenylalanine, the CDR3 has a length of 16 residues. Kept here is only the CDR3 DNA, which spans 48 bases and is read in frame from base 1. Looking up the germline V gene yields CDR1 LGHNA and CDR2 YSLEER. The V end gives up 1 base and the J end 6 bases, leaving 4 bases in the junction not matched to a gene. The CDR3 regions of human TCRbeta chains were analyzed by immunosequencing. Per the authors' processing: Repertoire TCRs were matched against a reference library of SARS-CoV-2-specific TCRs generated with the MIRA antigen-specificity platform. Breadth meant the fraction of unique TCRs that were SARS-CoV-2-associated, whereas depth meant the fraction of total T cells that were SARS-CoV-2-associated. Using the MIRA data, every spike-specific TCR was mapped to the spike region that the TCR reacted to and assigned to either a CD4 or a CD8 class. Log10-transformed breadth and depth values were compared by one-way ANOVA with Sidak's multiple comparisons tests. The table was pulled from immuneACCESS by TCRdb, which kept in-frame rearrangements only. Such tables lose some clones; where checked, under half of the loss comes from unresolved V genes, and the rest has no known cause. Clone size and the V and J calls come from that table; the DNA yielded D and trimming. Present in this sample are approximately 180,000 clones, about nine tenths of which were seen just once. The ten top clones hold approximately 2.9% of the sample.

A word on this clone: Its antigen is not yet known. No base quality values were provided; no much bigger clone lies one nucleotide off.

In the paper's terms, the time point label means: baseline before first vaccination. Samples from vaccinated people were obtained from the UK trials COV001 and COV002, which included a single-blind randomized controlled phase 2/3 trial of AZD1222 (ChAdOx1 nCoV-19) in healthy adults. Trial participant PBMC samples were collected at day 0 and day 28 after the second dose for TCRbeta chain sequencing. This TCR came from an adult in good health. This sample comprised peripheral blood, obtained on day 0 of AZD1222 vaccination. This receptor chain uses TRBV4-3 and TRBJ2-2, with 11 bases matching TRBD1. The sequenced DNA: TGCGCCAGCAGCCAAGTACCGGGACAGGGGGCCGGGGAGCTGTTTTTT. Translation gives CASSQVPGQGAGELFF.